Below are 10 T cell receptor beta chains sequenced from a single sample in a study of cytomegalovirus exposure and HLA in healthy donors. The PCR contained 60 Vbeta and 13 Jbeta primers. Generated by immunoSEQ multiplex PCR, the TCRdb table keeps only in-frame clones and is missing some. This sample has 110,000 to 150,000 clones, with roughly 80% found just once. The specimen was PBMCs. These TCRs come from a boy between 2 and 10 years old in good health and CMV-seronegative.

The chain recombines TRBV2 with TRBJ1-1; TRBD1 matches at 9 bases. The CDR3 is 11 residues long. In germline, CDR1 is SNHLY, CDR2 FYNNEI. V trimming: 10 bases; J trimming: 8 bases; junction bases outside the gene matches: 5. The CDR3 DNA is TGTGCCATCCCGGGACAGGGAGAAGCTTTCTTT. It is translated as CAIPGQGEAFF.

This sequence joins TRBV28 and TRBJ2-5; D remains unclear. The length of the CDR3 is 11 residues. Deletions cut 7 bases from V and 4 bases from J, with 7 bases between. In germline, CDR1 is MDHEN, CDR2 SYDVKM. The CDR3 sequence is CASKSGETQYF. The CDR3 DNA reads TGTGCCAGCAAGTCGGGAGAGACCCAGTACTTC.

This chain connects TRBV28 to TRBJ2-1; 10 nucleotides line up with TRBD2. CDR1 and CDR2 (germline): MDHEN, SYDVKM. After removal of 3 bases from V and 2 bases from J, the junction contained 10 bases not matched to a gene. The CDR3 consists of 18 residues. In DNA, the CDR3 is TGTGCCAGCAGTTTTGGCCCCGGACTAGCGGAAACCTACAATGAGCAGTTCTTC. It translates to CASSFGPGLAETYNEQFF.

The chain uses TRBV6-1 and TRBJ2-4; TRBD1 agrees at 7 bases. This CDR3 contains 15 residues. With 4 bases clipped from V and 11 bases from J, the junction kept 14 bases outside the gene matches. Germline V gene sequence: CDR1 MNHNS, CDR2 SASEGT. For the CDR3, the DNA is TGTGCCAGCAGTGTAGGAGGACAGGCCCAGGCCGTTCAGTACTTC. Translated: CASSVGGQAQAVQYF.

CDR3 sequence (DNA): TGTGCCAGCAGCTTAACCCAGGGGGCAGGGATCGAGCAGTACTTC. This encodes CASSLTQGAGIEQYF. This chain joins TRBV7-6 and TRBJ2-7, with TRBD1 identical over 8 bases. This CDR3 is built from 15 residues. Germline values: CDR1 SGHVS, CDR2 FNYEAQ. Germline trimming cut 2 bases from V and 6 bases from J; bases unmatched to any gene: 9.

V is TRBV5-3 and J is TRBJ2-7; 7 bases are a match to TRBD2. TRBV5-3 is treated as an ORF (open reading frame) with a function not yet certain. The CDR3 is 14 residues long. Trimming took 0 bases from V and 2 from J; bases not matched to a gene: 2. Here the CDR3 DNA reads TGTGCCAGAAGCTTGGTGCGGGAGACCTACGAGCAGTACTTC. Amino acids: CARSLVRETYEQYF.

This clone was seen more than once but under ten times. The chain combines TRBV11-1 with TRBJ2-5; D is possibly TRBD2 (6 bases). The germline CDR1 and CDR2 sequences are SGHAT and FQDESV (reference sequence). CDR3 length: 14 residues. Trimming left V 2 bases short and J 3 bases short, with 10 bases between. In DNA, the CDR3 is TGTGCCAGCAGCTTACCGGGACTTAAAGAGACCCAGTACTTC. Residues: CASSLPGLKETQYF.

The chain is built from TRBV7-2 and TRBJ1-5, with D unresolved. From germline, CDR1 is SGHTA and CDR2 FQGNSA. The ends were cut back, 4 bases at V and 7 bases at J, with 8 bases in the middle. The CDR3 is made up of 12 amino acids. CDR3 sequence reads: CASSSDLQPQHF. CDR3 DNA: TGTGCCAGCAGCTCGGACTTGCAGCCCCAGCATTTT.

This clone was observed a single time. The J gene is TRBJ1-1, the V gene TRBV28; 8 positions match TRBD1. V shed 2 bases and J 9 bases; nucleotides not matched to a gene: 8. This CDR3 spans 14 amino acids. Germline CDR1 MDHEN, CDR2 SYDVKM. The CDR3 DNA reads TGTGCCAGCAGTTTAGGGGGACAGGAGGATAAAGCTTTCTTT. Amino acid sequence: CASSLGGQEDKAFF.

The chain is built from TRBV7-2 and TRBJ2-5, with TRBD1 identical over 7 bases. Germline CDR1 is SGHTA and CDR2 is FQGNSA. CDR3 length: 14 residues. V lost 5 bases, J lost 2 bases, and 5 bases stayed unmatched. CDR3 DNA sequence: TGTGCCAGCAGCAGAGACAGGGTACAAGAGACCCAGTACTTC. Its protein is CASSRDRVQETQYF. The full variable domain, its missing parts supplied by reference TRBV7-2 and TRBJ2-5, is GAGVSQSPSNKVTEKGKDVELRCDPISGHTALYWYRQSLGQGLEFLIYFQGNSAPDKSGLPSDRFSAERTGGSVSTLTIQRTQQEDSAVYLCASSRDRVQETQYFGPGTRLLVL.